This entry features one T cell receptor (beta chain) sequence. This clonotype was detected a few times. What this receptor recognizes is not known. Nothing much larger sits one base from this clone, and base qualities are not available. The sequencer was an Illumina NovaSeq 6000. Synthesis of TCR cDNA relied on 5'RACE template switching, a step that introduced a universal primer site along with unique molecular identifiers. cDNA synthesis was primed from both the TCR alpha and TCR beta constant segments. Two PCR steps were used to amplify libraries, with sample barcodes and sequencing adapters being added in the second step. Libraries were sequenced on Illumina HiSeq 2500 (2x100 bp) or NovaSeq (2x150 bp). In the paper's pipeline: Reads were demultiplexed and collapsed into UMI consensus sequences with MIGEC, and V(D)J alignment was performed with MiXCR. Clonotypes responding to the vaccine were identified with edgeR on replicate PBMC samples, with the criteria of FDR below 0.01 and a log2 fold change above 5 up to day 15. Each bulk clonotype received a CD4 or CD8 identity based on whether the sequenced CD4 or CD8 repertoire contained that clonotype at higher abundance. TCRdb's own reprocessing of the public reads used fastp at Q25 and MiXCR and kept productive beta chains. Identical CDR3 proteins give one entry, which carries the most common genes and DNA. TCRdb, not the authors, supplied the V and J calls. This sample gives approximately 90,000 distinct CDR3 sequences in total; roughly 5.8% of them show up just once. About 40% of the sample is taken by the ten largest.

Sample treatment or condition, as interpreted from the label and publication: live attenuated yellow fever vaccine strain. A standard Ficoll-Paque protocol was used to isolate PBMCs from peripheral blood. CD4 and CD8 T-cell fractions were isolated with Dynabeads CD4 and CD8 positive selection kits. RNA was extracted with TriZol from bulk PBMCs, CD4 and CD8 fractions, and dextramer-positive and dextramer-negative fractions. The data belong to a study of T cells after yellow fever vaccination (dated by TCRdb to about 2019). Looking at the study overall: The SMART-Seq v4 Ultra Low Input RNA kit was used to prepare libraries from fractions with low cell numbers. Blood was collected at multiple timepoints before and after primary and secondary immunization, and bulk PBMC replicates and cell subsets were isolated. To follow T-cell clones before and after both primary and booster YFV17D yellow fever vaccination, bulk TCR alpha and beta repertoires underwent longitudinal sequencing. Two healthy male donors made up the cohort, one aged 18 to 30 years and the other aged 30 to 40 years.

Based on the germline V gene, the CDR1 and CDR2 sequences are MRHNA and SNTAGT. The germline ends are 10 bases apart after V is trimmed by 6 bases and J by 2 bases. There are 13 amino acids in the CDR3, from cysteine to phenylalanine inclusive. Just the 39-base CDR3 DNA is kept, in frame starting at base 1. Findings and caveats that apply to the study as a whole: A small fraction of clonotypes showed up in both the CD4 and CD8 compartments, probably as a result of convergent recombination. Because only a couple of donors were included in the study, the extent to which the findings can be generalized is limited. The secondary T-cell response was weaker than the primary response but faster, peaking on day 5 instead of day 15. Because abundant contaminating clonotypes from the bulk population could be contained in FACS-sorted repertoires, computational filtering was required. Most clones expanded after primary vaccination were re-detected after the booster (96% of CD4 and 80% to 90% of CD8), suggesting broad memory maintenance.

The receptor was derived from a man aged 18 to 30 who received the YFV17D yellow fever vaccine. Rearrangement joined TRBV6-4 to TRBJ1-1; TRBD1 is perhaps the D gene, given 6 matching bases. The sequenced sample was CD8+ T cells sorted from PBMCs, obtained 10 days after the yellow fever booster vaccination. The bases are TGTGCCAGCAGGCAGGGGTCAAACACTGAAGCTTTCTTT. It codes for CASRQGSNTEAFF.